The 32 T cell receptor beta chains below were found in one sample sequenced in a study of read filtering for tumor transcriptome and immune sequencing. Molecular barcoded adaptors covering alpha/delta and beta/gamma chains were used on approximately 440 ng RNA. Using its own MiXCR run on the reads, TCRdb lists one record per CDR3 protein. The sample carries 5,500 to 6,000 distinct CDR3 sequences, 21% recorded once. What was sequenced was a population of CD138-negative cells sorted from bone marrow. All receptors come from a donor over 35 with multiple myeloma.

This clonotype ranks as medium-sized. For the CDR3, the DNA is TGTGCCAGCGGACAGGGCTACGAGCAGTACTTC. Protein sequence: CASGQGYEQYF. V usage is TRBV6-1 and J usage is TRBJ2-7; 8 positions match TRBD1. This CDR3 is built from 11 residues. CDR1 MNHNS and CDR2 SASEGT come from the germline V gene. V lost 8 bases and J lost 3; bases outside the gene matches: 0.

A remark on this clonotype: A read error is likely here: a far larger clone is one base away. The CDR3 ends on some other residue instead of the conserved phenylalanine or tryptophan, so this is likely a read error. This sequence joins TRBV6-5 and TRBJ1-1; TRBD1 matches at 7 bases. V lost 5 bases, J lost 7 bases, and 19 bases stayed unmatched. The CDR3 is 17 residues long. From germline, CDR1 is MNHEY and CDR2 SVGAGI. The CDR3 bases are TGTGCCAGCAGTAAGACTAGACAGGGTTATCGTCCCCATGAAGCTTTCTCT. Its translation: CASSKTRQGYRPHEAFS.

This clonotype was counted at least ten times. This sequence joins TRBV2 and TRBJ1-2, with a weak D call TRBD1 (6 bases). The V end lost 9 bases, the J end lost 7 bases, and 21 bases lay between the germline ends. Germline V gene data show CDR1 as SNHLY and CDR2 as FYNNEI. The CDR3 runs 14 residues. DNA for the CDR3: TGTGCCAGTCTCCTCATGGACAGTTTAAGTGGCTACACCTTC. Protein sequence: CASLLMDSLSGYTF. Full variable domain (rest looked up from reference TRBV2 and TRBJ1-2): EPEVTQTPSHQVTQMGQEVILRCVPISNHLYFYWYRQILGQKVEFLVSFYNNEISEKSEIFDDQFSVERPDGSNFTLKIRSTKLEDSAMYFCASLLMDSLSGYTFGSGTRLTVV.

There are many counts of this clonotype. J is TRBJ1-1 and V is TRBV29-1; 9 nucleotides match TRBD1. Germline-derived CDR1 and CDR2 are SQVTM and ANQGSEA. The CDR3 loop spans 14 amino acids. The V segment lost 6 bases and the J segment 4 bases; nucleotides outside the gene matches: 9. DNA of the CDR3: TGCAGCGTACAGGGGGCGCGGGGTGGCACTGAAGCTTTCTTT. Protein sequence: CSVQGARGGTEAFF.

By its share, this clonotype is medium-sized. The chain joins TRBV11-3 to TRBJ2-7; TRBD1 aligns across 9 bases. Trimming took 3 bases from V and 4 from J; bases not matched to a gene: 4. This CDR3 has 14 amino acids. From germline, CDR1 is SGHNT and CDR2 YENEEA. CDR3 sequence (DNA): TGTGCCAGCAGCTTCCGGGACAGGGAATACGAGCAGTACTTC. It is translated as CASSFRDREYEQYF.

In its sample, this clonotype was seen many times. The chain joins TRBV2 to TRBJ2-1; the D is unclear. This CDR3 is 14 amino acids long. CDR1 and CDR2 (germline): SNHLY, FYNNEI. Trimming cost V 2 bases and J 6 bases, with 11 bases left between them. This CDR3 reads CASSEFTKINEQFF. CDR3 sequence (DNA): TGTGCCAGCAGTGAATTCACCAAAATCAATGAGCAGTTCTTC.

This clonotype is classed as medium-sized. This chain connects TRBV28 to TRBJ1-5; D uncertain. The CDR3 totals 12 residues. Germline-derived CDR1 and CDR2 are MDHEN and SYDVKM. The V gene lost 6 bases and the J gene lost 3 bases, with 6 bases spanning the gap. The CDR3 region has the DNA TGTGCCAGCAGGGGCCCCAATCAGCCCCAGCATTTT. It is translated as CASRGPNQPQHF.

This clonotype is deemed medium-sized. The chain carries TRBV7-6 and TRBJ1-3, with D hard to call. The CDR3 is 17 amino acids. In germline, CDR1 is SGHVS, CDR2 FNYEAQ. The V end was cut by 1 base, the J end by 4 bases, with 17 bases between. CDR3 residues: CASSLGPVGQTGNTIYF. CDR3 bases: TGTGCCAGCAGCTTAGGACCCGTTGGGCAAACGGGAAACACCATATATTTT.

In this sample, this clonotype turned up many times. The V call is TRBV6-9, the J call TRBJ1-5; D perhaps matches TRBD1 (6 bases). Germline loops: CDR1 MNHGY, CDR2 SVAAGI. Trimming cost V 5 bases and J 2 bases, with 16 bases left between them. CDR3 size: 16 residues. CDR3 DNA sequence: TGTGCCAGCAGTCAACCCTGGACAGTCTGCAATCAGCCCCAGCATTTT. It codes for CASSQPWTVCNQPQHF.

This clonotype was detected many times. This chain uses TRBV29-1 with TRBJ2-1, with D tentatively TRBD1 (6 bases). V lost 5 bases and J 8 bases, leaving 10 bases between the germline ends. The germline V gene encodes CDR1 SQVTM and CDR2 ANQGSEA. The CDR3 sequence is 11 residues long. CDR3: CSVIQGYEQFF. The CDR3 DNA reads TGCAGCGTTATACAGGGCTATGAGCAGTTCTTC.

By share of the sample, this clonotype is medium-sized. This chain connects TRBV3-1 to TRBJ2-1; 10 positions agree with TRBD2. This CDR3 has 15 residues. Germline CDR1 is LGHDT and CDR2 is YNNKEL (reference sequence). The V segment lost 5 bases and the J segment 8 bases; nucleotides outside the gene matches: 9. Written as DNA, the CDR3 is TGTGCCAGCAGCTCAGCGGGAGGGTATGTGGATGAGCAGTTCTTC. Translation: CASSSAGGYVDEQFF.

This clonotype showed up many times. The rearrangement joins TRBV20-1 to TRBJ2-3, with TRBD2 matching over 8 bases. The CDR3 is 15 amino acids. Trimming removed 5 bases from V and 1 base from J; junction bases left unmatched: 8. Germline V gene sequence: CDR1 DFQATT, CDR2 SNEGSKA (reference sequence). The chain's CDR3 is CSAPRGGGGTDTQYF. In DNA form, the CDR3 reads TGCAGTGCTCCTCGGGGGGGCGGGGGCACAGATACGCAGTATTTT.

This clonotype was observed many times. The chain combines TRBV4-1 with TRBJ1-3; D is ambiguous. This CDR3 contains 15 residues. V was cut by 3 bases and J by 0 bases, with 9 bases left in between. Germline CDR1 and CDR2: MGHRA and YSYEKL. Written as DNA, the CDR3 is TGCGCCAGCAGCCAGGCAGAGAGCTCTGGAAACACCATATATTTT. The encoded protein is CASSQAESSGNTIYF.

This clonotype was picked up many times. This rearrangement joins TRBV20-1 to TRBJ2-1; no clear D gene. V lost 0 bases, J lost 4 bases, and 1 base lay in between. CDR3 length: 11 residues. The germline CDR1 and CDR2 sequences are DFQATT and SNEGSKA (reference sequence). For the CDR3, the DNA is TGCAGTGCTAGAGAGTACAATGAGCAGTTCTTC. Amino acid sequence: CSAREYNEQFF.

This clonotype is medium-sized. CDR3 in amino acids: CASSGRFSGSSGANVLTF. The CDR3 DNA reads as TGCGCCAGCAGTGGGCGGTTTTCGGGAAGCTCTGGGGCCAACGTCCTGACTTTC. The chain joins TRBV10-2 to TRBJ2-6; perhaps TRBD2 as D (5 bases). V was pared by 4 bases and J by 0 bases, with 16 bases between. CDR3 length equals 18 residues. The V gene's germline CDR1 is WSHSY and CDR2 SAAADI.

In its sample, this clonotype ranks as medium-sized. This rearrangement joins TRBV3-1 to TRBJ2-4; D gene ambiguous. Trimming pared 3 bases from V and 1 base from J, leaving 16 bases between. The CDR3 length is 17 residues. Germline CDR1 and CDR2: LGHDT and YNNKEL (reference sequence). For the CDR3, the DNA is TGTGCCAGCAGCCAGGAACCGGGCCCTTTGGCCAAAAACATTCAGTACTTC. This gives the protein CASSQEPGPLAKNIQYF.

There are many counts of this clonotype. For the CDR3, the DNA is TGTGCCAGCAGCTTCGGGTCCAATTCCTACGAGCAGTACTTC. Protein: CASSFGSNSYEQYF. The chain combines TRBV7-8 with TRBJ2-7; D gene ambiguous. V was cut by 3 bases and J by 1 base, with 10 bases left in between. The germline gives CDR1 SGHVS, CDR2 FQNEAQ. The CDR3 spans 14 residues.

Comments on this clonotype: This sequence is one base from a far larger clone and is likely a read error. V is TRBV2 and J is TRBJ2-4; D perhaps matches TRBD1 (5 bases). The J call is uncertain, as TRBJ2-3 better fits the DNA end. CDR1 is SNHLY, CDR2 FYNNEI, per germline. The CDR3 is made up of 13 amino acids. The CDR3 loop is CASGATALDMQYF. In nucleotides, the CDR3 is TGTGCCAGCGGGGCTACAGCGTTAGATATGCAGTATTTT.

Relative to its sample, this clonotype is medium-sized (0.01 to 0.1%). This rearrangement joins TRBV7-8 to TRBJ2-7; D may be TRBD1 or TRBD2 (5 bases each). V lost 1 base, J lost 9 bases, and 13 bases lay in between. The CDR3 spans 13 residues. From germline, CDR1 is SGHVS and CDR2 FQNEAQ. The CDR3 DNA reads TGTGCCAGCAGCTTAGTAGGGGCGAGCGGGCAGTACTTC. Translating it yields CASSLVGASGQYF.

This clonotype was detected ten times or more. Compared with germline, one end of the junction differs, possibly owing to a read error. The chain recombines TRBV3-1 with TRBJ2-7; D remains unclear. Germline CDR1 reads LGHDT; CDR2 reads YNNKEL (reference sequence). The CDR3 contains 12 residues. Written as DNA, the CDR3 is TGTGCCAGCAGCCAAGGGTCTGCCCCCCCTCGGTTC. The encoded protein is CASSQGSAPPRF.

For this clonotype: One base away lies a much larger clone, so this may be a sequencing read error. This chain joins TRBV20-1 and TRBJ1-5, with unresolved D. V was trimmed by 4 bases and J by 2 bases, leaving 9 bases between them. CDR1 is DFQATT, CDR2 SNEGSKA, per germline (reference sequence). The CDR3 length is 13 residues. This CDR3 is CSANGLRNQPQHF. The DNA for the CDR3 is TGCAGTGCTAATGGCTTGCGCAATCAGCCCCAGCATTTT.

Worth noting for this clonotype: One end of the junction varies from germline; a read error may be responsible. The V gene is TRBV2, the J gene TRBJ1-5, with 12 bases identical to TRBD1. The CDR3 is 17 residues long. CDR1 SNHLY and CDR2 FYNNEI come from the germline V gene. For the CDR3, the DNA is TGTGCCAGCAGTGTTCGGCGGGGACAGGGGGCGGGACAGCCCCAGCTTTTT. The encoded protein is CASSVRRGQGAGQPQLF.

Of note for this clonotype: One end of the junction varies from germline; a read error may be responsible. J is TRBJ2-1 and V is TRBV20-1; TRBD2 aligns across 7 bases. The germline gives CDR1 DFQATT, CDR2 SNEGSKA (reference sequence). The CDR3 runs to 16 residues. The CDR3: CTARTGTSGASNEQFF. The CDR3 nucleotides read TGCACTGCTAGGACCGGGACCAGCGGGGCCTCCAATGAGCAGTTCTTC.

This clonotype occurred many times. The V gene is TRBV11-2, the J gene TRBJ1-1; TRBD1 matches at 7 bases. The J segment lost 2 bases and the V segment lost 4 bases, leaving 7 bases of the junction unmatched. Germline V gene data show CDR1 as SGHAT and CDR2 as FQNNGV. The CDR3 totals 15 residues. The DNA of the CDR3 is TGTGCCAGCAGCTACCGGGACAGCTTTAACACTGAAGCTTTCTTT. Translation gives CASSYRDSFNTEAFF.

Points on this clonotype: The missing conserved phenylalanine or tryptophan at the end of this CDR3 makes a read error likely. The chain recombines TRBV6-1 with TRBJ2-1, with D hard to call. The CDR3 has 11 residues. The V gene's germline CDR1 is MNHNS and CDR2 SASEGT. CDR3 in amino acids: CAGSDHNEQFL. The CDR3 nucleotides are TGTGCCGGCAGTGACCACAATGAGCAGTTCCTC.

V usage is TRBV7-3 and J usage is TRBJ2-1; TRBD2 aligns across 7 bases. V dropped 1 base and J dropped 5; count of bases not matched to a gene: 5. Per germline, CDR1 SGHTA and CDR2 FQGTGA. CDR3 length equals 15 residues. The CDR3 nucleotides are TGTGCCAGCAGCTTAATTTGGACTAGTAACAATGAGCAGTTCTTC. Translated, it gives CASSLIWTSNNEQFF.

In its sample, this clonotype ranks as medium-sized. The gene calls are TRBV5-1 and TRBJ2-7, with 9 nucleotides matching TRBD1. Unmatched junction bases numbered 8, after V lost 2 bases and J lost 2 bases. The CDR3 consists of 16 residues. From germline, CDR1 is SGHRS and CDR2 YFSETQ. CDR3 DNA sequence: TGCGCCAGCAGCTTCAACCCGGGACAGGGTACCTACGAGCAGTACTTC. Translating it yields CASSFNPGQGTYEQYF.

The sample holds many counts of this clonotype. The rearrangement links TRBV30 to TRBJ2-1, with TRBD2 matching 7 bases. This CDR3 contains 15 residues. Germline V gene data show CDR1 as GTSNPN and CDR2 as SVGIG (reference sequence). Trimming cost V 5 bases and J 0 bases; bases outside gene matches: 7. Written as DNA, the CDR3 is TGTGCCTGGGGGGGGGGAGGGAGCTCCTACAATGAGCAGTTCTTC. It codes for CAWGGGGSSYNEQFF.

In the case of this clonotype: A far larger clone is off by one base, so a read error is likely. The chain's CDR3 is CASSLWDGQETQYF. The CDR3 DNA is TGTGCCAGCAGCTTGTGGGATGGCCAAGAGACCCAGTACTTC. The rearrangement uses TRBV11-2 and TRBJ2-5; no definite D call. The germline gives CDR1 SGHAT, CDR2 FQNNGV. Trimming took 3 bases from V and 1 from J, leaving 9 bases between them. This CDR3 region has 14 residues.

Sample share makes this clonotype medium-sized. The chain's CDR3 is CASRNEWDTRNTGELFF. The CDR3 nucleotides read TGTGCCAGCAGAAACGAGTGGGACACGAGGAACACCGGGGAGCTGTTTTTT. The chain is built from TRBV12-3 or TRBV12-4 and TRBJ2-2, with D tentatively TRBD1 (6 bases). The CDR3 contains 17 residues. Trimming took off 6 bases at V and 1 base at J, with 18 bases between the two ends.

This clonotype was counted many times. The CDR3 nucleotides are TGTGCCAGCAGCCACCAGTGGGAGCAGTACTTC. Translated: CASSHQWEQYF. The chain joins TRBV3-1 to TRBJ2-7, with unresolved D. Germline values: CDR1 LGHDT, CDR2 YNNKEL (reference sequence). This CDR3 comprises 11 residues. Trimming took 3 bases from V and 7 from J, leaving 7 bases between them.

Ten or more counts support this clonotype. CDR3 in DNA: TGTGCCAGCAGTATCAACTCAGGGGGCGCGGGGGAAAAACTGTTTTTT. It encodes CASSINSGGAGEKLFF. This chain uses TRBV28 with TRBJ1-4; TRBD1 matches 8 bases. The CDR3 spans 16 residues. Trimming cost V 5 bases and J 8 bases; bases outside gene matches: 13. Germline V gene sequence: CDR1 MDHEN, CDR2 SYDVKM. Using reference TRBV28 and TRBJ1-4 for the parts outside the CDR3, the full variable domain is DVKVTQSSRYLVKRTGEKVFLECVQDMDHENMFWYRQDPGLGLRLIYFSYDVKMKEKGDIPEGYSVSREKKERFSLILESASTNQTSMYLCASSINSGGAGEKLFFGSGTQLSVL.